Each of the 22 T cell receptor beta chains below was sequenced from the same sample in a study of blood T cell repertoires in COVID-19. Here immunoSEQ multiplex PCR was the method, and the copy in TCRdb shows in-frame clones only, minus some. This table holds about 240,000 clones, roughly 80% found once. Sequencing used peripheral blood. These receptors all come from a woman older than 75 with acute or convalescent COVID-19.

The V call is TRBV5-1, the J call TRBJ2-1; 7 positions agree with TRBD1. Germline loops: CDR1 SGHRS, CDR2 YFSETQ. The V segment lost 2 bases and the J segment 2 bases; nucleotides outside the gene matches: 4. CDR3 length: 15 residues. The CDR3 coding sequence is TGCGCCAGCAGCTTTGACAGGGTTCCCTACAATGAGCAGTTCTTC. Encoded protein: CASSFDRVPYNEQFF.

This sequence joins TRBV15 and TRBJ2-7, with D maybe TRBD1 (5 bases). Germline V gene data show CDR1 as LNHNV and CDR2 as YYDKDF (reference sequence). Trimming cost V 5 bases and J 4 bases, with 15 bases left between them. This CDR3 region has 14 residues. The CDR3 DNA reads as TGTGCCACCAGCCTCGGAAGGGGTCCATACGAGCAGTACTTC. This codes for CATSLGRGPYEQYF.

DNA for the CDR3: TGTGCCAGCAGCCCCCTGGGACAGTCTAATGAAAAACTGTTTTTT. Amino acids: CASSPLGQSNEKLFF. The chain recombines TRBV14 with TRBJ1-4, with TRBD1 identical over 7 bases. CDR1 and CDR2 from the germline V gene are SGHDN and FVKESK. The V gene end was trimmed by 4 bases and the J gene end by 3 bases; junction bases not matched to a gene: 5. The CDR3 spans 15 residues.

This clone has more than one count but fewer than ten. V and J are TRBV28 and TRBJ2-4, with D possibly TRBD2 on 6 matching bases. From germline, CDR1 is MDHEN and CDR2 SYDVKM. The germline V and J ends were trimmed by 5 bases and 7 bases, with 18 bases remaining between them. The CDR3 has 15 residues. In DNA form, the CDR3 reads TGTGCCAGCAGTCCAGCCCGGGGCAGCGGGAACATTCAGTACTTC. It specifies CASSPARGSGNIQYF. The full variable domain, rest sourced from reference TRBV28 and TRBJ2-4, is DVKVTQSSRYLVKRTGEKVFLECVQDMDHENMFWYRQDPGLGLRLIYFSYDVKMKEKGDIPEGYSVSREKKERFSLILESASTNQTSMYLCASSPARGSGNIQYFGAGTRLSVL.

The V call is TRBV29-1, the J call TRBJ1-5, with a weak D call TRBD1 (5 bases). The length of the CDR3 is 12 residues. With 4 bases removed from V and 4 bases from J, the gap between germline ends came to 8 bases. The germline V gene encodes CDR1 SQVTM and CDR2 ANQGSEA. In DNA form, the CDR3 reads TGCAGCGTTGTGGAGGGGAATCAGCCCCAGCATTTT. This codes for CSVVEGNQPQHF.

The V gene is TRBV19, the J gene TRBJ1-5; D perhaps matches TRBD1 (6 bases). The length of the CDR3 is 16 residues. Germline values: CDR1 LNHDA, CDR2 SQIVND (reference sequence). V was trimmed by 3 bases and J by 6 bases, leaving 18 bases between them. The CDR3 nucleotides are TGTGCCAGTAGTATGCGGGGGGGCGCGTGGGGTCAGCCCCAGCATTTT. This sequence encodes CASSMRGGAWGQPQHF.

The chain uses TRBV3-1 (or the pseudogene TRBV3-2) and TRBJ1-2; D ambiguous. The CDR3 has 14 amino acids. Trimming removed 1 base at V and 8 bases at J, with 14 bases between. Germline assignment: CDR1 LGHDT and CDR2 YNNKEL (reference sequence). Here the CDR3 reads CASSQAGGSEGYTF. CDR3 coding DNA: TGTGCCAGCAGCCAAGCCGGCGGATCCGAGGGCTACACCTTC.

This chain links TRBV7-6 with TRBJ1-3, with TRBD1 identical over 9 bases. The germline gives CDR1 SGHVS, CDR2 FNYEAQ. The CDR3 is 15 amino acids. V trimming: 5 bases; J trimming: 5 bases; junction bases outside the gene matches: 7. CDR3 in DNA: TGTGCCAGCAGCCGGGACAGGGAAAGCAGAAACACCATATATTTT. Protein product: CASSRDRESRNTIYF.

V is TRBV12-3 or TRBV12-4 and J is TRBJ1-4, with D unresolved. CDR3 length: 11 residues. The V end lost 3 bases, the J end lost 15 bases, and 11 bases lay between the germline ends. The chain's CDR3 is CASSFSKRLFF. DNA for the CDR3: TGTGCCAGCAGTTTTAGTAAGCGGTTGTTTTTT.

V usage is TRBV7-3 and J usage is TRBJ2-1; no clear D. CDR1 is SGHTA, CDR2 FQGTGA, per germline. CDR3 length: 16 residues. With 3 bases removed from V and 0 bases from J, the gap between germline ends came to 12 bases. The DNA of the CDR3 is TGTGCCAGCAGCTTCGATACAGAGTCCTCCTACAATGAGCAGTTCTTC. This encodes CASSFDTESSYNEQFF.

V usage is TRBV6-5 and J usage is TRBJ1-5; D is possibly TRBD1 (5 bases). The CDR3 is made up of 13 amino acids. Germline assignment: CDR1 MNHEY and CDR2 SVGAGI. V was shortened by 6 bases and J by 2 bases, with 8 bases between the two germline ends. The CDR3 spells CASSTRGNQPQHF. CDR3 nucleotide sequence: TGTGCCAGCAGCACCAGGGGCAATCAGCCCCAGCATTTT.

This clone has a count of ten or more. This sequence joins TRBV2 and TRBJ1-6; 9 bases match TRBD1. Trimming at V came to 6 bases and at J to 0 bases, leaving 9 bases not matched to a gene. The CDR3 totals 18 residues. The V gene's germline CDR1 is SNHLY and CDR2 FYNNEI. The CDR3 DNA is TGTGCCAGCAGATCCCCGGGACAGGGATCCTCCTATAATTCACCCCTCCACTTT. Residues: CASRSPGQGSSYNSPLHF.

The chain uses TRBV10-3 and TRBJ1-5, with unresolved D. Germline CDR1 reads ENHRY; CDR2 reads SYGVKD. This CDR3 is 15 amino acids long. Trimming removed 5 bases at V and 3 bases at J, with 14 bases between. CDR3 DNA: TGTGCCATCAGTCAAGGAGTAACATCCAATCAGCCCCAGCATTTT. Amino acids: CAISQGVTSNQPQHF.

This rearrangement joins TRBV11-1 to TRBJ2-3; D is unresolved. The CDR3 extends over 15 amino acids. V was cut by 0 bases and J by 2 bases, with 9 bases left in between. Germline V lookup: CDR1 SGHAT, CDR2 FQDESV (reference sequence). CDR3: CASSLAPRNTDTQYF. CDR3 bases: TGTGCCAGCAGCTTAGCCCCTAGAAACACAGATACGCAGTATTTT.

This chain connects TRBV9 to TRBJ2-2, with a tentative D call TRBD1 (6 bases). With 3 bases removed from V and 7 bases from J, the gap between germline ends came to 10 bases. The CDR3 sequence is 13 residues long. In germline, CDR1 is SGDLS, CDR2 YYNGEE. The CDR3 sequence: CASSAQGGGELFF. CDR3 DNA sequence: TGTGCCAGCAGCGCCCAAGGGGGCGGGGAGCTGTTTTTT.

The chain has TRBV2 and TRBJ2-7, with D tentatively TRBD2 (6 bases). CDR3 size: 11 residues. V was shortened by 6 bases and J by 3 bases, with 6 bases between the two germline ends. The germline CDR1 and CDR2 sequences are SNHLY and FYNNEI. CDR3 region: CASRDYYEQYF. The DNA for the CDR3 is TGTGCCAGCAGGGACTACTACGAGCAGTACTTC. The full variable domain, its missing parts supplied by reference TRBV2 and TRBJ2-7, is EPEVTQTPSHQVTQMGQEVILRCVPISNHLYFYWYRQILGQKVEFLVSFYNNEISEKSEIFDDQFSVERPDGSNFTLKIRSTKLEDSAMYFCASRDYYEQYFGPGTRLTVT.

Only a few counts were recorded for this clone. This chain connects TRBV11-2 to TRBJ1-2, with 7 bases that match TRBD1. The CDR3 contains 16 residues. Germline CDR1 is SGHAT and CDR2 is FQNNGV. V shed 5 bases and J 4 bases; nucleotides not matched to a gene: 13. The CDR3 is CASSPLGTGAGYGYTF. Here the CDR3 DNA reads TGTGCCAGCAGCCCCCTTGGTACAGGGGCGGGCTATGGCTACACCTTC.

The rearrangement uses TRBV2 and TRBJ2-7, with a tentative D call TRBD2 (5 bases). This CDR3 has 18 residues. Trimming left V 2 bases short and J 0 bases short, with 20 bases between. Per germline, CDR1 SNHLY and CDR2 FYNNEI. The chain's CDR3 is CASSEFRGHEGYSYEQYF. The CDR3 bases are TGTGCCAGCAGTGAATTTCGGGGTCACGAGGGCTACTCCTACGAGCAGTACTTC. The variable domain in full, with the rest retrieved from reference TRBV2 and TRBJ2-7, is EPEVTQTPSHQVTQMGQEVILRCVPISNHLYFYWYRQILGQKVEFLVSFYNNEISEKSEIFDDQFSVERPDGSNFTLKIRSTKLEDSAMYFCASSEFRGHEGYSYEQYFGPGTRLTVT.

The rearrangement uses TRBV30 and TRBJ2-3; 8 nucleotides align to TRBD2. The CDR3 runs to 14 residues. Trimming cost V 4 bases and J 4 bases; bases outside gene matches: 7. From germline, CDR1 is GTSNPN and CDR2 SVGIG (reference sequence). CDR3 sequence reads: CAWMASGGADTQYF. The CDR3 coding sequence is TGTGCCTGGATGGCGAGCGGGGGTGCAGATACGCAGTATTTT.

The rearrangement links TRBV2 to TRBJ1-2; TRBD1 matches 12 bases. The CDR3 totals 16 residues. The V gene's germline CDR1 is SNHLY and CDR2 FYNNEI. With V trimmed by 6 bases and J by 4 bases, 9 bases remained unmatched. DNA for the CDR3: TGTGCCAGCAGCCTAGGTGGGGGACAGGGGGCCTATGGCTACACCTTC. Its protein product is CASSLGGGQGAYGYTF.

V usage is TRBV6-5 and J usage is TRBJ1-2; possibly TRBD1 for D (5 bases). V was pared by 6 bases and J by 4 bases, with 15 bases between. CDR3 length: 14 residues. CDR1 and CDR2 (germline): MNHEY, SVGAGI. The CDR3 bases are TGTGCCAGCAGCATTGAGACAGACCTCTATGGCTACACCTTC. Protein product: CASSIETDLYGYTF.

The rearrangement links TRBV19 to TRBJ1-5; 9 bases line up with TRBD1. CDR3 length: 18 residues. Germline V gene lookup returns CDR1 LNHDA and CDR2 SQIVND (reference sequence). With V trimmed by 3 bases and J by 3 bases, 12 bases remained unmatched. The CDR3 here is CASSISGQGFGNNQPQHF. CDR3 bases: TGTGCCAGTAGTATCTCAGGACAGGGGTTTGGGAACAATCAGCCCCAGCATTTT. The full variable domain, with the rest looked up from reference TRBV19 and TRBJ1-5, is DGGITQSPKYLFRKEGQNVTLSCEQNLNHDAMYWYRQDPGQGLRLIYYSQIVNDFQKGDIAEGYSVSREKKESFPLTVTSAQKNPTAFYLCASSISGQGFGNNQPQHFGDGTRLSIL.